This section outlines one T cell receptor beta chain sequence together with its context. The sample belongs to a study of blood T cell repertoires in COVID-19. Assay: immunoSEQ multiplex PCR; the TCRdb copy retains only in-frame clones and omits some. The sample holds a few hundred thousand clones, 85% to 90% seen once. Between the trimmed V and J ends, which lost 0 bases and 2 bases, there was a span of 13 bases. In germline, CDR1 is SGHRS, CDR2 YFSETQ. The CDR3 runs 16 residues. This rearrangement joins TRBV5-1 to TRBJ2-3; D is unclear. The clonotype originates from a woman aged 40 to 49 with acute or convalescent COVID-19. The sample was peripheral blood. CDR3 nucleotide sequence: TGCGCCAGCAGCTTGGATTTCGTGGGCCTCACAGATACGCAGTATTTT. Its protein product is CASSLDFVGLTDTQYF.